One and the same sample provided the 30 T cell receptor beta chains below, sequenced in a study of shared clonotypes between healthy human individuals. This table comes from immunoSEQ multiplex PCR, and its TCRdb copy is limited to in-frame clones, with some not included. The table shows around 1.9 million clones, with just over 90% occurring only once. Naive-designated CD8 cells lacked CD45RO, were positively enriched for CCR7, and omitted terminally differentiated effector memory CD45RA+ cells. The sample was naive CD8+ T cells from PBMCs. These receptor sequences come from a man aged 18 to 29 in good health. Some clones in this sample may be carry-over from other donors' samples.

The CDR3 spells CASRHLKLEHLTDTQYF. The CDR3 DNA is TGCGCCAGCAGGCACCTTAAACTGGAACACCTCACAGATACGCAGTATTTT. This chain uses TRBV10-1 with TRBJ2-3; no firm D call. V was clipped by 6 bases and J by 2 bases, with 21 bases between them. The germline V gene has CDR1 WNHNN and CDR2 SYGVQD (reference sequence). CDR3 length: 17 amino acids.

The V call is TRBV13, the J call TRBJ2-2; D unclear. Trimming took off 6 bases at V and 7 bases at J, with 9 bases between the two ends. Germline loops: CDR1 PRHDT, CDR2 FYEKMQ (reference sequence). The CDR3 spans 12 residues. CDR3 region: CASRPYDGELFF. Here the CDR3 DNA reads TGTGCCAGCAGACCTTACGACGGGGAGCTGTTTTTT. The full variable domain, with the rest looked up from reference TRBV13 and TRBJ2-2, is AAGVIQSPRHLIKEKRETATLKCYPIPRHDTVYWYQQGPGQDPQFLISFYEKMQSDKGSIPDRFSAQQFSDYHSELNMSSLELGDSALYFCASRPYDGELFFGEGSRLTVL.

The CDR3 reads CASSLEGVGASGADTQYF. As DNA, the CDR3 is TGTGCCAGCAGCTTAGAGGGTGTTGGGGCTAGCGGCGCAGATACGCAGTATTTT. The chain combines TRBV7-6 with TRBJ2-3; 7 bases line up with TRBD2. J gave up 4 bases and V 1 base, and 14 bases lay outside the gene matches. CDR3 size: 18 residues. Germline V gene data show CDR1 as SGHVS and CDR2 as FNYEAQ. The full variable domain, in which reference TRBV7-6 and TRBJ2-3 provide the parts outside the CDR3, is GAGVSQSPRYKVTKRGQDVALRCDPISGHVSLYWYRQALGQGPEFLTYFNYEAQQDKSGLPNDRFSAERPEGSISTLTIQRTEQRDSAMYRCASSLEGVGASGADTQYFGPGTRLTVL.

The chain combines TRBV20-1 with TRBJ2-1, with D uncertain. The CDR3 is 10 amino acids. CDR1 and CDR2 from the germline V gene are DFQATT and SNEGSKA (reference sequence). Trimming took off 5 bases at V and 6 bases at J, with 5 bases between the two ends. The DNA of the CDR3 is TGCAGTGCTGGAGTCAATGAGCAGTTCTTC. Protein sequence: CSAGVNEQFF.

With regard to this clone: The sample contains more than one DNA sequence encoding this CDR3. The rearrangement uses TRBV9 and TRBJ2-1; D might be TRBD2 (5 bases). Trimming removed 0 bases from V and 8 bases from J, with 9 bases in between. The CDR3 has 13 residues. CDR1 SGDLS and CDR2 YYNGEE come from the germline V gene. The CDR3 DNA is TGTGCCAGCAGCGTAGGAGGTAGCGATGAGCAGTTCTTC. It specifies CASSVGGSDEQFF.

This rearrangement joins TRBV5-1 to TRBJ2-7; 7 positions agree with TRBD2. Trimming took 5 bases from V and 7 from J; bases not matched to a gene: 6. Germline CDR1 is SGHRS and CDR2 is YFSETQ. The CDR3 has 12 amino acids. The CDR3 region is CASSSGLKEQYF. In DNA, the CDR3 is TGCGCCAGCAGTTCGGGACTAAAGGAGCAGTACTTC.

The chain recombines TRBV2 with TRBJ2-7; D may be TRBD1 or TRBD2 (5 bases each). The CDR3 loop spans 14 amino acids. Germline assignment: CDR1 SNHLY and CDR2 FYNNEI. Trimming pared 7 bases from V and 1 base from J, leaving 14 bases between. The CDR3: CASMGVWGSYEQYF. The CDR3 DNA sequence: TGTGCCAGCATGGGGGTTTGGGGTTCCTACGAGCAGTACTTC. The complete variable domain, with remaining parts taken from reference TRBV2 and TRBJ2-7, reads EPEVTQTPSHQVTQMGQEVILRCVPISNHLYFYWYRQILGQKVEFLVSFYNNEISEKSEIFDDQFSVERPDGSNFTLKIRSTKLEDSAMYFCASMGVWGSYEQYFGPGTRLTVT.

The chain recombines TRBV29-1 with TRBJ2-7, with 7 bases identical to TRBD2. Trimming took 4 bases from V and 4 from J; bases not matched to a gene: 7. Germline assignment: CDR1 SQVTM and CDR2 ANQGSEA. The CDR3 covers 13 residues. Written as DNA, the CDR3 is TGCAGCGTTGTCCCTAGCGGAACTTACGAGCAGTACTTC. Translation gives CSVVPSGTYEQYF.

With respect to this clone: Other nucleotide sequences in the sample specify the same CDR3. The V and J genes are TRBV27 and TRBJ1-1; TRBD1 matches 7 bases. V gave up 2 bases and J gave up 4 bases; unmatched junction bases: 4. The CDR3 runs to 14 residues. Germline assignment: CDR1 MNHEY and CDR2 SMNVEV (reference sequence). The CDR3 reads CASSLRQGSTEAFF. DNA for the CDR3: TGTGCCAGCAGTTTAAGACAGGGAAGCACTGAAGCTTTCTTT.

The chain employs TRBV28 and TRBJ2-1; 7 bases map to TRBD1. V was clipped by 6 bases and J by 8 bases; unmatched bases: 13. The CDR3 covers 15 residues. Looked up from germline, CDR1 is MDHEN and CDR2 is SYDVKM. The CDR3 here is CASSSFGQVGHEQFF. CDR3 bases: TGTGCCAGCAGCTCCTTCGGACAGGTTGGCCATGAGCAGTTCTTC.

The CDR3 DNA sequence: TGTGCCAGCAGTCTAAGCCAGGGGATCATTCCTAACCTGGAGCAGTACTTC. Translation: CASSLSQGIIPNLEQYF. This chain connects TRBV28 to TRBJ2-7, with D perhaps TRBD1 (6 bases). The CDR3 consists of 17 residues. Germline-derived CDR1 and CDR2 are MDHEN and SYDVKM. Trimming took off 5 bases at V and 7 bases at J, with 27 bases between the two ends.

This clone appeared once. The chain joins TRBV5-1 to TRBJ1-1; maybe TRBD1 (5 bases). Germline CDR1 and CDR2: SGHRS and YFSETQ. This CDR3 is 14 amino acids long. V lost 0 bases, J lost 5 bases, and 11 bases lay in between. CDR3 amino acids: CASSLDGGWTEAFF. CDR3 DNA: TGCGCCAGCAGCTTGGATGGGGGGTGGACTGAAGCTTTCTTT.

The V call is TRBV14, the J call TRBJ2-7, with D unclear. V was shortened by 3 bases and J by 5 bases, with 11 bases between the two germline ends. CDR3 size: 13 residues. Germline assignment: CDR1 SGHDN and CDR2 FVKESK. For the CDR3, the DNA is TGTGCCAGCAGCCAGTTCCAAACGGACGAGCAGTACTTC. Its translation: CASSQFQTDEQYF.

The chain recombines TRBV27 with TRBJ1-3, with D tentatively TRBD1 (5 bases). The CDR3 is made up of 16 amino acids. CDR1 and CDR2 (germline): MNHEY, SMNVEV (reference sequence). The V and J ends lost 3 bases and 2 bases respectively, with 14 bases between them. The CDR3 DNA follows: TGTGCCAGCAGTTTGGGGCTACCGGTGGCTGGAAACACCATATATTTT. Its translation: CASSLGLPVAGNTIYF.

Here the CDR3 reads CASSLRWEFEQFF. The CDR3 DNA is TGTGCCAGCAGCTTAAGGTGGGAATTTGAGCAGTTCTTC. The chain links TRBV7-3 to TRBJ2-1; D is uncertain. CDR1 and CDR2 from the germline V gene are SGHTA and FQGTGA. Trimming removed 1 base from V and 9 bases from J, with 10 bases in between. CDR3 length equals 13 residues.

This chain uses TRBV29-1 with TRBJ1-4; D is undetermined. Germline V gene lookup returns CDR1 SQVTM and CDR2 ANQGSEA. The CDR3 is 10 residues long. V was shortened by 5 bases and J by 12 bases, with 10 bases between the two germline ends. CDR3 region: CSVQTEELFF. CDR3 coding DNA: TGCAGCGTTCAGACGGAGGAACTGTTTTTT.

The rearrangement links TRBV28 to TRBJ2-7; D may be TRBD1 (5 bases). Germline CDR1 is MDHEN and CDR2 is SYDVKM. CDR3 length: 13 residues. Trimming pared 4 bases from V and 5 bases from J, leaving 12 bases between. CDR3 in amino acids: CASSSYQGHEQYF. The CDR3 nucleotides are TGTGCCAGCAGTTCCTACCAGGGTCACGAGCAGTACTTC.

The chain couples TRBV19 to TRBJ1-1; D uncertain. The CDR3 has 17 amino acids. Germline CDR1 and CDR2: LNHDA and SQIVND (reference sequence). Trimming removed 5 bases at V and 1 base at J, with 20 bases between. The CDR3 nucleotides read TGTGCCAGTAGTCAAACCCCCGTGGGAGGGAAGAACACTGAAGCTTTCTTT. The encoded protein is CASSQTPVGGKNTEAFF.

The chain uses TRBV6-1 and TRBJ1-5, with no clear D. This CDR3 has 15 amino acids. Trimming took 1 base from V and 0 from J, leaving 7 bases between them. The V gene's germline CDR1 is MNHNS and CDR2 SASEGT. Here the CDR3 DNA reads TGTGCCAGCAGTGAAGGAGTTATTAGCAATCAGCCCCAGCATTTT. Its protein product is CASSEGVISNQPQHF.

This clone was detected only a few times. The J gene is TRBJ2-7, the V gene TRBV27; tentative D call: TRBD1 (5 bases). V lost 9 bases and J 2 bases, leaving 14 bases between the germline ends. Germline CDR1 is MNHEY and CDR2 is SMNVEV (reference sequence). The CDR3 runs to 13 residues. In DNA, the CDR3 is TGTGCCAGTTCAGACAGAGCAACCTACGAGCAGTACTTC. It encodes CASSDRATYEQYF.

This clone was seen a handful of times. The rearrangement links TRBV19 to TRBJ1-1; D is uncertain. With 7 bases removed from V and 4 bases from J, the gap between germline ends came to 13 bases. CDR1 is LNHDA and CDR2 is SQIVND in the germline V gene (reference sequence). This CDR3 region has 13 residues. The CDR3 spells CASKAGRSTEAFF. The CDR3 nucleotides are TGTGCCAGTAAGGCAGGTCGAAGCACTGAAGCTTTCTTT.

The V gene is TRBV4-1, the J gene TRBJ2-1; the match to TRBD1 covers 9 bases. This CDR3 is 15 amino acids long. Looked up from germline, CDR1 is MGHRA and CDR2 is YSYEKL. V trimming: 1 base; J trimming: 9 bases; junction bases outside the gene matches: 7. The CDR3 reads CASSQATGGAGEQFF. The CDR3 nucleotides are TGCGCCAGCAGCCAAGCTACAGGGGGCGCGGGTGAGCAGTTCTTC.

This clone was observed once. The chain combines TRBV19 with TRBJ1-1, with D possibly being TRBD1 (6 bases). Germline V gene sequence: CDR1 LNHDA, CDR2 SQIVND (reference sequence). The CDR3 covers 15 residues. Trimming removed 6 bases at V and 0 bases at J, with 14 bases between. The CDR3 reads CASRWGGRMNTEAFF. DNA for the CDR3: TGTGCCAGTAGATGGGGGGGCCGGATGAACACTGAAGCTTTCTTT.

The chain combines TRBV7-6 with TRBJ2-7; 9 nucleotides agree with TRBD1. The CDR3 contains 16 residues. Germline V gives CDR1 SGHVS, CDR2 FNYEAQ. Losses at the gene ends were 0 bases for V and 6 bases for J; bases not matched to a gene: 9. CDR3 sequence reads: CASSLAQIGTGSEQYF. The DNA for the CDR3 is TGTGCCAGCAGCTTAGCGCAAATCGGGACAGGGAGCGAGCAGTACTTC.

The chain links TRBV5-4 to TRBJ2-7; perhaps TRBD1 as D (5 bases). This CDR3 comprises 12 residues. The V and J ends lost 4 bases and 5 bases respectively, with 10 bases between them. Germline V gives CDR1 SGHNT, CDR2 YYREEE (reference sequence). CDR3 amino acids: CASSLTDNEQYF. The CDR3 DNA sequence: TGTGCCAGCAGCCTAACGGACAACGAGCAGTACTTC.

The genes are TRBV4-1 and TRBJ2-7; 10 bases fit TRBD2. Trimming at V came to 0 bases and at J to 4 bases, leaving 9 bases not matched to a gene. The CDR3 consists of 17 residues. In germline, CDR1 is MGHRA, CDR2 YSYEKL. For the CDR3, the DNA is TGCGCCAGCAGCCAAGATGAGCTAGCGGGAGTAACTTACGAGCAGTACTTC. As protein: CASSQDELAGVTYEQYF.

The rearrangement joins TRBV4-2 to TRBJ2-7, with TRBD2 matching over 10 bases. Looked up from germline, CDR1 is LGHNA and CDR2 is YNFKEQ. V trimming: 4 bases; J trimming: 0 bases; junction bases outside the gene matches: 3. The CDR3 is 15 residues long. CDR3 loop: CASSRGTSASYEQYF. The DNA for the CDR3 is TGTGCCAGCAGCCGTGGGACTAGCGCCTCCTACGAGCAGTACTTC.

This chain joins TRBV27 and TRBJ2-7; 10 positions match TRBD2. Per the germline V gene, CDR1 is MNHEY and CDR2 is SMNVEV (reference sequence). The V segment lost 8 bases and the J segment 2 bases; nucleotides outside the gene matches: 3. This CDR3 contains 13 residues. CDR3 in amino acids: CASGLAATYEQYF. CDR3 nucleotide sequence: TGTGCCAGCGGACTAGCGGCAACCTACGAGCAGTACTTC.

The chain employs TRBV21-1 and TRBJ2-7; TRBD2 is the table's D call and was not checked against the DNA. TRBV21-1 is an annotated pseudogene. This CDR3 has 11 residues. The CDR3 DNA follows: TGTGCCAGCAGCGAGACCTACGAGCAGTACTTC. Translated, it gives CASSETYEQYF.

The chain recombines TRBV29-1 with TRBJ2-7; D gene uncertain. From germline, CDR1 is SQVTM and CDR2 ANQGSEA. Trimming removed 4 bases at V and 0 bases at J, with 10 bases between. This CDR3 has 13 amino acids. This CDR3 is CSVGLGLSYEQYF. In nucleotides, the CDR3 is TGCAGCGTTGGTCTCGGCCTCTCCTACGAGCAGTACTTC.